This entry is about one T cell receptor (beta chain). The ends were cut back, 6 bases at V and 7 bases at J, with 13 bases in the middle. CDR3 length: 14 amino acids. Germline V gives CDR1 MNHEY, CDR2 SMNVEV (reference sequence). How the authors handled the data: Nucleated cell counts were estimated from reference gene primer amplification. Method: immunoSEQ multiplex PCR; TCRdb's copy keeps in-frame clones and lacks some. From that table come the V and J calls and clone size; the DNA was used to work out D and trimming. This sample yields about 89,000 clones, of which approximately 80% are seen a single time; 15% to 20% belongs to the top ten. The data belong to a study of blood T cell repertoires in COVID-19. Study background: Sites in the United States, Italy and Spain provided acute and convalescent COVID-19 samples. Sources were T cells, B-cell-depleted T cells, or PBMCs; the material itself was cDNA or gDNA.

Sequenced material: peripheral blood. The origin of this receptor is a woman aged 80 or over with acute or convalescent COVID-19. V usage is TRBV27 and J usage is TRBJ1-6; tentative D call: TRBD1 (6 bases). DNA of the CDR3: TGTGCCAGCAGCCTGAGGCAGGGGAATTCACCCCTCCACTTT. It is translated as CASSLRQGNSPLHF.